The rows below give T cell receptor beta chains drawn from one sample of a study of identical twins. Each CDR3 protein is one row after TCRdb ran MiXCR on the 5' RACE reads. The sample has approximately 500,000 distinct CDR3 sequences, about 24% seen once. Separately, the same data were catalogued under a study of T cells expressing NK-cell markers.

Sequencing input: CD4+ T cells sorted from blood. Receptors originate from a woman younger than 30 in good health. Each CDR3 is given with its conserved first and last residue. Expanded clones are given a class, and other clones once, few, many or no size at all.

clone_size j_call v_call cdr3_aa
- TRBJ2-1 TRBV7-2 CASSLASLPSGGNEQFF
once TRBJ2-7 TRBV18 CASSPPQDSYEQYF
- TRBJ2-7 TRBV3-1 CASSQRSLGLYF
few TRBJ2-5 TRBV4-1 CASSPASGVGETQYF
- TRBJ2-5 TRBV10-3 CAISERGGQETQYF
- TRBJ2-7 TRBV10-3 CAIRQGQGSEQYF
- TRBJ1-1 TRBV12-5 CASALRDTEAFF
few TRBJ1-3 TRBV20-1 CSANADPVSGNTIYF
- TRBJ1-1 TRBV4-2 CASGSTGSPNTEAFF
many TRBJ1-2 TRBV12-3/TRBV12-4 CASSPSGQSYGYTF
few TRBJ1-2 TRBV6-5 CASSLDRVHGYTF
few TRBJ2-7 TRBV20-1 CSARRAGVPYEQYF
- TRBJ2-5 TRBV20-1 CSARAETQETQYF
few TRBJ2-7 TRBV6-1 CASSRRQRDYEQYF
few TRBJ2-3 TRBV12-3/TRBV12-4 CASGSRADTQYF
- TRBJ1-2 TRBV5-1 CASSPDRGPGYTF
- TRBJ1-6 TRBV7-2 CASSQRQGYSPLHF
few TRBJ1-5 TRBV12-3/TRBV12-4 CASSSSDRGGDQPQHF
- TRBJ2-3 TRBV20-1 CSAGTSGGLGTQYF
- TRBJ2-1 TRBV15 CATSREVYNEQFF
few TRBJ2-2 TRBV7-7 CASSLTRANTGELFF
- TRBJ2-2 TRBV2 CASILLAGVHRELFF
few TRBJ1-2 TRBV7-7 CASSPLPGPGGESGYTF
- TRBJ2-5 TRBV20-1 CSASKPGQGAETQYF
- TRBJ2-1 TRBV2 CASRTGDSSYNEQFF
- TRBJ2-1 TRBV6-1 CASSRPRGGNNEQFF
few TRBJ2-7 TRBV5-1 CASSFERGFVAGTYEQYF
few TRBJ2-7 TRBV29-1 CSTGQGGYEQYF
- TRBJ2-7 TRBV10-2 CASALSSGSYEQYF
- TRBJ1-1 TRBV20-1 CSARGGQGYTEAFF
- TRBJ2-1 TRBV6-1 CASSEARTAGTGEQFF
- TRBJ2-5 TRBV27 CASSKGDQETQYF
- TRBJ2-1 TRBV5-6 CASSRAGTDNEQFF
few TRBJ2-7 TRBV20-1 CSASPGWGGQYF
- TRBJ1-5 TRBV2 CASRFTDTAFQHF
- TRBJ2-5 TRBV7-8 CASSPPGSSGVSQETQYF
- TRBJ1-1 TRBV20-1 CSATQQGGTEAFF